This T cell receptor beta chain appears in the sequencing data of a study of shared clonotypes between healthy human individuals. Study findings and constraints: Sorted-subset sequencing was shown by rarefaction to be incomplete despite large depth. Between a handful of donors, naive CD4 clonotypes were shared at a level of around 5.1%.

The table lists this clone with a count of one. The antigen remains unidentified. At deep level, the assay was performed. Assay used: immunoSEQ multiplex PCR; TCRdb lists only in-frame clones, some missing. The table has approximately 2.1 million clones, 85% to 95% seen once. CDR1 is MGHDK and CDR2 is SYGVNS in the germline V gene. Deletions cut 3 bases from V and 4 bases from J, with 4 bases between. This CDR3 is 12 amino acids long. The chain uses TRBV25-1 and TRBJ2-1; D remains ambiguous. Specimen: naive CD4+ T cells from PBMCs. Subset: CD45RA+ positively selected. This clonotype was sampled from a man between 18 and 35 years old in good health. Some clones in this sample may be carry-over from other donors' samples. The CDR3 spells CASSDVYNEQFF. The CDR3 DNA reads TGTGCCAGCAGTGACGTATACAATGAGCAGTTCTTC.